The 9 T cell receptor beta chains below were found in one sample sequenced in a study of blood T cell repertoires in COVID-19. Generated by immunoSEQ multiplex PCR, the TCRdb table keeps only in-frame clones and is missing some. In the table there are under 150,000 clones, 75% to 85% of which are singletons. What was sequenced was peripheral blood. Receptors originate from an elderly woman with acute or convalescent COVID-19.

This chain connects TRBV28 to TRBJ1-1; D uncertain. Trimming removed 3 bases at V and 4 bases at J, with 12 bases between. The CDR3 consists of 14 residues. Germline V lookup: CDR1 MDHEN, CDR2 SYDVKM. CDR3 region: CASSFWTLGTEAFF. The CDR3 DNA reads TGTGCCAGCAGTTTTTGGACTTTAGGCACTGAAGCTTTCTTT.

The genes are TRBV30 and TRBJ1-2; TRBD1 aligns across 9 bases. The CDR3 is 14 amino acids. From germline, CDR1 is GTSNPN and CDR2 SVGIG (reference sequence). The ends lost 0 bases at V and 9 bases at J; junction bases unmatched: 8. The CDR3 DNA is TGTGCCTGGAGTGTAGGGGACAGGGCGAGTAGCTACACCTTC. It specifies CAWSVGDRASSYTF.

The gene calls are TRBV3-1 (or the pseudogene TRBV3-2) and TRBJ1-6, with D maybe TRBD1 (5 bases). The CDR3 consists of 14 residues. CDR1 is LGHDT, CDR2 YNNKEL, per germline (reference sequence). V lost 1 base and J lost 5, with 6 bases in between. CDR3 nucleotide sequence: TGTGCCAGCAGCCAAGGACAGCATAATTCACCCCTCCACTTT. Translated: CASSQGQHNSPLHF.

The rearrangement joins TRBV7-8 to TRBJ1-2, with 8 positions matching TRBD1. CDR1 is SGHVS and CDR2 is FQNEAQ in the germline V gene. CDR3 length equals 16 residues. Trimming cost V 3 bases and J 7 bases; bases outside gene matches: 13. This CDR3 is CASSLAGGTYTPGYTF. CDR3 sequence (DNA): TGTGCCAGCAGCTTGGCAGGGGGCACGTATACTCCTGGCTACACCTTC.

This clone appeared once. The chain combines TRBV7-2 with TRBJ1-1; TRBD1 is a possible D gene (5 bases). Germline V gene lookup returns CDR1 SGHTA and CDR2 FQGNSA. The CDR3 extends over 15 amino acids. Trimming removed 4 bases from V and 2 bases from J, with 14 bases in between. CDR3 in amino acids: CASSSKGRGNTEAFF. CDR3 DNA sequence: TGTGCCAGCAGCTCGAAAGGGAGGGGAAACACTGAAGCTTTCTTT.

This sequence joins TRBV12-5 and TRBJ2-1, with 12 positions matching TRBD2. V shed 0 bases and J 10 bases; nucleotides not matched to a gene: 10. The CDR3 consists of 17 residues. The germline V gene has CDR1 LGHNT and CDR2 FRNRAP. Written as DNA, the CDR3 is TGTGCTAGTGGTTTGGTAGTGGCTAGCGGGGGGGCCAGAGAGCAGTTCTTC. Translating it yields CASGLVVASGGAREQFF. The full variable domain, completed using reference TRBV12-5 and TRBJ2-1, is DARVTQTPRHKVTEMGQEVTMRCQPILGHNTVFWYRQTMMQGLELLAYFRNRAPLDDSGMPKDRFSAEMPDATLATLKIQPSEPRDSAVYFCASGLVVASGGAREQFFGPGTRLTVL.

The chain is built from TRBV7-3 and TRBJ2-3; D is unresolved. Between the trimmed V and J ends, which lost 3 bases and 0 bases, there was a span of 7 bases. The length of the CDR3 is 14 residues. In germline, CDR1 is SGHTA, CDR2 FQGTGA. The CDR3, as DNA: TGTGCCAGCAGCTTCTCCAGGAGCACAGATACGCAGTATTTT. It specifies CASSFSRSTDTQYF.

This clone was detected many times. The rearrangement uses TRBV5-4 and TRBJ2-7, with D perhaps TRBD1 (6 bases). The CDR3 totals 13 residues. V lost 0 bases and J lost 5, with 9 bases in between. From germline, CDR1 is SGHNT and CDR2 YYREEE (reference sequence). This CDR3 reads CASSLDRADEQYF. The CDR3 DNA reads TGTGCCAGCAGCTTGGACAGGGCGGACGAGCAGTACTTC.

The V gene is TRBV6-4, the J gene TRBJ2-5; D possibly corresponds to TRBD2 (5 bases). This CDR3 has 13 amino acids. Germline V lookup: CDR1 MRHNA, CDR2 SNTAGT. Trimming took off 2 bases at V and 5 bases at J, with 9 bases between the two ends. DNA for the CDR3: TGTGCCAGCAGTGACGAGGGTGGGGAGACCCAGTACTTC. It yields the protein CASSDEGGETQYF.